The T cell receptor (beta chain) described here comes from a study of T cells in tuberculosis (dated by TCRdb to between 2018 and 2020). As for the study more broadly: The study combined CD1B tetramers and high-throughput TCR immunosequencing to characterize T cells specific for the mycobacterial lipid antigen glucose monomycolate (GMM). In a South African clinical cohort, IGRA-negative adolescents, IGRA-positive adolescents with latent tuberculosis and adults with active tuberculosis were compared, with under 13 people in each group. PBMC from active tuberculosis patients were archived either before standard anti-tuberculosis treatment began or within 7 days of its start. The investigation overall reported the following: A classifier using the diverse GMM-specific repertoire reached approximately 90% accuracy (AUROC around 0.9), compared with approximately 73% accuracy using GEM motif frequencies. Clinical samples were chosen by availability of cryopreserved specimens, and active tuberculosis cases were adults while controls were adolescents. The smaller NN-distances in active tuberculosis patients were driven in part by shorter CDR3-alpha lengths, while the difference seen for TCR-beta was not statistically significant. Smaller mean NN-distances to GMM-specific TCRs were observed in active tuberculosis TCR-alpha repertoires than in IGRA-negative controls, suggesting clonal expansion of GMM-specific TCRs.

Germline trimming: 6 bases from V, 4 bases from J; junction bases outside gene matches: 11. The CDR3 contains 15 residues, cysteine and phenylalanine counted. Only the CDR3 region is kept as DNA, spanning 45 bases read in frame from base 1. For CDR1 and CDR2, the germline V gene lists MNHNS and SASEGT. Active tuberculosis patients were HIV-seronegative South African adults aged 18 years or older with a new diagnosis. Confirmation of active tuberculosis came from positive sputum smear microscopy and/or a positive M. tuberculosis culture. Immunosequencing of unsorted cryopreserved PBMC covered, on average, approximately 100,000 T cells per clinical donor. Note on this clone: What this receptor recognizes is not known. Base-call qualities are not available, and no considerably larger clone is one nucleotide away.

The immunoSEQ multiplex PCR assay was used to generate TCR libraries, with TCR-beta and/or TCR-alpha/delta assays applied to each sample. Amplified TCR libraries were sequenced on the Illumina high-throughput platform. As for the original processing: Clustering and dimensionality reduction relied on pairwise TCRdist distances among GMM-specific receptors from T cells that were either sorted ex vivo or expanded in vitro. The score assigned to each clinical repertoire was mean NN-distance, meaning the average TCRdist to the nearest 10% of tetramer-positive reference sequences. GEM TCR motif frequency was calculated as the fraction of unique TCRs that matched known GEM sequences in V/J usage and CDR3 length. Linear discriminant analysis with leave-one-out cross-validation, implemented in scikit-learn, was used to classify active tuberculosis. TCRdb's version of the immuneACCESS table is confined to in-frame rearrangements and falls short of the full clone set. An unresolved V gene accounts for under half of the shortfall where checked; the remainder is of unknown origin. Clone size and V and J calls were adopted from that table, with D and trimming inferred from the DNA. This sample gives about 9,200 clones in total; approximately 94% of them show up just once. Of the sample, over 10% falls within the top ten clones.

The chain joins TRBV6-1 to TRBJ2-7; 8 central nucleotides agree with TRBD2. Sequenced input: PBMCs. The receptor was derived from an adult with tuberculosis. The CDR3: CASRARAGEIYEQYF. Read as DNA, the sequence is TGTGCCAGCAGGGCTAGAGCGGGGGAGATATACGAGCAGTACTTC.